Described below is a single T cell receptor beta chain sequence and its context. This sample is part of a study of blood T cell repertoires in COVID-19. Clones were read by immunoSEQ multiplex PCR, and TCRdb kept only the in-frame ones, dropping some. The sample includes roughly 75,000 clones, approximately 83% of them seen just once. Germline V gene sequence: CDR1 LNHNV, CDR2 YYDKDF (reference sequence). The V gene end was trimmed by 0 bases and the J gene end by 4 bases; junction bases not matched to a gene: 2. This CDR3 comprises 14 residues. Sequences were obtained from peripheral blood. The V gene is TRBV15, the J gene TRBJ2-5, with 7 bases matching TRBD2. The clonotype comes from a man between 65 and 80 years old with acute or convalescent COVID-19. The chain's CDR3 is CATSRDGGGETQYF. CDR3 DNA: TGTGCCACCAGCAGAGATGGGGGGGGAGAGACCCAGTACTTC.